Below are 16 T cell receptor beta chains sequenced from a single sample in a study of metastatic and nonmetastatic thyroid tumors. TCRdb re-analyzed the PCR reads through MiXCR. Among 17,000 or so clones listed, roughly 24% were seen once. Every patient was untreated before thyroid surgery. The sample taken for sequencing was blood. The receptor source for this set is a male donor with papillary thyroid cancer or a benign thyroid nodule (not recorded which). Some clones in this sample may be carry-over from other donors' samples.

By its share, this clone is medium-sized. This rearrangement joins TRBV28 to TRBJ2-7, with 8 bases that match TRBD2. Trimming took 3 bases from V and 1 from J; bases not matched to a gene: 8. The germline gives CDR1 MDHEN, CDR2 SYDVKM. This CDR3 is built from 16 residues. The CDR3 sequence is CASSFALAGLSYEQYF. The CDR3 nucleotides read TGTGCCAGCAGTTTTGCCCTAGCGGGTCTATCCTACGAGCAGTACTTC.

Only a few counts were recorded for this clone. The junction shows a germline mismatch at one end, possibly a read error. This chain connects TRBV6-6 to TRBJ2-6; TRBD2 is a possible D gene (5 bases). From germline, CDR1 is MNHNY and CDR2 SVGAGI (reference sequence). The CDR3 sequence is 15 residues long. CDR3 protein: CASTYGVGGSNVLTF. The CDR3 coding sequence is TGTGCCAGCACTTACGGGGTTGGCGGGTCCAACGTCCTGACTTTC.

This clone was counted many times. The V and J genes are TRBV27 and TRBJ1-1; a weak D match, TRBD1 (5 bases). V lost 1 base to trimming and J lost 0 bases, with 9 bases between them. Germline CDR1 MNHEY, CDR2 SMNVEV (reference sequence). CDR3 length equals 15 residues. The CDR3 region has the DNA TGTGCCAGCAGTTTATTTGGGGGGATGAACACTGAAGCTTTCTTT. It encodes CASSLFGGMNTEAFF.

This clone was detected many times. The chain uses TRBV5-5 and TRBJ1-4; no definite D call. The CDR3 runs 14 residues. In germline, CDR1 is SGHKS, CDR2 YYEKEE (reference sequence). V lost 2 bases and J lost 6, with 11 bases in between. In DNA form, the CDR3 reads TGTGCCAGCAGCTTAAGCGGACTTTATGAAAAACTGTTTTTT. It translates to CASSLSGLYEKLFF. Combining the CDR3 with reference TRBV5-5 and TRBJ1-4 gives the whole variable domain DAGVTQSPTHLIKTRGQQVTLRCSPISGHKSVSWYQQVLGQGPQFIFQYYEKEERGRGNFPDRFSARQFPNYSSELNVNALLLGDSALYLCASSLSGLYEKLFFGSGTQLSVL.

This clone was seen at least ten times. The V and J genes are TRBV9 and TRBJ2-6; D may correspond to TRBD1 or TRBD2 (6 bases each). The CDR3 is 16 amino acids. CDR1 and CDR2 (germline): SGDLS, YYNGEE. Trimming removed 4 bases at V and 4 bases at J, with 15 bases between. The CDR3 sequence is CASSPQGGKGANVLTF. In DNA form, the CDR3 reads TGTGCCAGCAGCCCCCAAGGGGGGAAGGGGGCCAACGTCCTGACTTTC.

At least ten counts were recorded for this clone. This chain uses TRBV6-2 or TRBV6-3 with TRBJ2-5; 7 positions match TRBD1. With 0 bases clipped from V and 3 bases from J, the junction kept 7 bases outside the gene matches. This CDR3 has 16 amino acids. Germline lookup yields CDR1 MNHEY and CDR2 SVGEGT. CDR3 protein: CASSYSPGTDEETQYF. CDR3 bases: TGTGCCAGCAGTTACTCCCCCGGGACAGATGAAGAGACCCAGTACTTC.

This chain joins TRBV2 and TRBJ1-6; D gene ambiguous. Trimming cost V 1 base and J 7 bases, with 5 bases left between them. This CDR3 has 13 residues. The germline V gene encodes CDR1 SNHLY and CDR2 FYNNEI. The CDR3 DNA reads as TGTGCCAGCAGTGAAGGCCCAAATTCACCCCTCCACTTT. Its protein product is CASSEGPNSPLHF.

This clone has only a few counts. This rearrangement joins TRBV12-3 or TRBV12-4 to TRBJ1-2; D gene unclear. V shed 1 base and J shed 8 bases, with 11 bases lying between them. The CDR3 runs to 13 residues. The CDR3 here is CASSLGDSKGYTF. The CDR3 coding sequence is TGTGCCAGCAGTTTAGGTGATTCCAAAGGCTACACCTTC.

This clone was detected only a few times. The conserved final phenylalanine or tryptophan is absent from the CDR3, which likely points to a read error. Additional DNA sequences in this sample encode the identical CDR3. The rearrangement links TRBV6-1 to TRBJ2-5; no clear D gene. V lost 1 base and J lost 5, with 11 bases in between. The germline V gene encodes CDR1 MNHNS and CDR2 SASEGT. This CDR3 comprises 14 residues. CDR3 in DNA: TGTGCCAGCAGTGAAGATCAAGGGCGGGAGACCCAGTACTTA. This sequence encodes CASSEDQGRETQYL.

This clone was detected ten times or more. The rearrangement uses TRBV6-1 and TRBJ2-5; 9 nucleotides align to TRBD2. The CDR3 totals 15 residues. Germline CDR1 MNHNS, CDR2 SASEGT. J lost 1 base, V lost 8 bases, and 8 bases had no gene match. The CDR3 DNA follows: TGTGCCAGCGGCCAACTGGGACTAGCCCAAGAGACCCAGTACTTC. Protein product: CASGQLGLAQETQYF.

This clone counts as medium-sized. The chain links TRBV20-1 to TRBJ2-1, with 16 positions matching TRBD2. Trimming removed 6 bases from V and 7 bases from J; junction bases left unmatched: 9. The germline gives CDR1 DFQATT, CDR2 SNEGSKA (reference sequence). This CDR3 is built from 16 residues. CDR3 nucleotides: TGCAGTGCCCCCGGGACTAGCGGGAGGGCCATTAATGAGCAGTTCTTC. As protein: CSAPGTSGRAINEQFF.

This sequence joins TRBV18 and TRBJ2-2; 11 bases agree with TRBD2. The junction had 10 bases not matched to a gene; V was cut back by 6 bases and J by 7 bases. The CDR3 totals 16 residues. Germline V gene data show CDR1 as KGHSH and CDR2 as LQKENI. The CDR3 loop reads CASSYTSGRGDGELFF. The CDR3 DNA reads TGTGCCAGCTCGTATACTAGCGGGAGAGGCGACGGGGAGCTGTTTTTT.

There are a few counts of this clone. The CDR3 DNA is TGTGCCAGCAGTTTAGCGGGGTCATGGACAGGGGCCAACGAGCAGTACTTC. It codes for CASSLAGSWTGANEQYF. The chain is built from TRBV12-3 or TRBV12-4 and TRBJ2-7; TRBD1 matches 9 bases. The CDR3 contains 17 residues. Trimming at V came to 0 bases and at J to 5 bases, leaving 11 bases not matched to a gene.

In its sample, this clone was seen a few times. The gene calls are TRBV10-3 and TRBJ2-7, with 12 bases identical to TRBD2. From germline, CDR1 is ENHRY and CDR2 SYGVKD. After removal of 2 bases from V and 3 bases from J, the junction contained 5 bases not matched to a gene. CDR3 length: 16 amino acids. The CDR3 sequence is CAISEARLAGVYEQYF. The CDR3 DNA reads as TGTGCCATCAGTGAGGCGAGACTAGCGGGAGTCTACGAGCAGTACTTC.

This clone showed up many times. V gene TRBV20-1 combines with J gene TRBJ2-3; 12 bases map to TRBD2. CDR1 is DFQATT and CDR2 is SNEGSKA in the germline V gene (reference sequence). Trimming took 3 bases from V and 0 from J; bases not matched to a gene: 16. This CDR3 is built from 20 residues. CDR3 protein: CSASSRTSGARTHSTDTQYF. Here the CDR3 DNA reads TGCAGTGCTAGTTCCCGGACTAGCGGGGCCCGTACCCATAGCACAGATACGCAGTATTTT.

The gene calls are TRBV7-8 and TRBJ2-1; 11 nucleotides align to TRBD1. J lost 2 bases, V lost 4 bases, and 7 bases had no gene match. CDR1 SGHVS and CDR2 FQNEAQ come from the germline V gene. There are 17 residues in the CDR3. Written as DNA, the CDR3 is TGTGCCAGCAGCTGGAACCAGGGACAGGGGGCCTACAATGAGCAGTTCTTC. Its protein product is CASSWNQGQGAYNEQFF.